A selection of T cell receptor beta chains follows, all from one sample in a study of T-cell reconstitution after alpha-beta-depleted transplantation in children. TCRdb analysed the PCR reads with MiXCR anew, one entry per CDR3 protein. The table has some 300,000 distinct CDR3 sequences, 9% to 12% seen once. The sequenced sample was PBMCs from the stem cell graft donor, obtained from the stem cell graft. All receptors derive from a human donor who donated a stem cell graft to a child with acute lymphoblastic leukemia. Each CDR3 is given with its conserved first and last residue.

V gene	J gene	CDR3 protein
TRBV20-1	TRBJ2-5	CSARDGGALGETQYF
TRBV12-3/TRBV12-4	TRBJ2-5	CASNPTSVKETQYF
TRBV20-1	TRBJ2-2	CSARGNRLPGVKNTGELFF
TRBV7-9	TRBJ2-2	CASSPSVTGATGELFF
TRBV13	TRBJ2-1	CASTLFAAYNEQFF
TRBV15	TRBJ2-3	CATSRGDSSTDTQYF
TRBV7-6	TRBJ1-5	CASSLATDLNQPQHF
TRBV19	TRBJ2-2	CASSMRWTSGMIGELFF
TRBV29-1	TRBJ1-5	CSIQTGVNNQPQHF
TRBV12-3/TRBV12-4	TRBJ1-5	CASSPTGFSSQPQHF
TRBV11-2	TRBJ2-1	CASSLDRWNGWPDEQFF
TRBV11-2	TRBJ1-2	CASSLGGTGAYGYTF
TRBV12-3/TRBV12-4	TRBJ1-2	CASSETGGVGYGYTF
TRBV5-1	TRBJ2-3	CASSSRGGGTDTQYF